This is a list of T cell receptor beta chains from one sample in a study of cytomegalovirus exposure and HLA in healthy donors. Sequencing was performed with immunoSEQ multiplex PCR; in TCRdb, only in-frame clones are kept and a portion is missing. Of roughly 65,000 clones detected, 90% to 95% appear once; the ten largest clones hold about 5.4%. The sequencing input was PBMCs. The receptors were gathered from a young man in good health and CMV-seropositive. CDR3s include the opening cysteine and the closing phenylalanine or tryptophan. D genes are given only for firm matches. The listing skips clone size in some rows; elsewhere it reads once, few, many or a size class.

d_gene	abundance	v_gene	j_gene	CDR3aa	CDR3nt
TRBD1	.	TRBV10-3	TRBJ1-1	CAISEWTGVGNTEAFF	TGTGCCATCAGTGAGTGGACAGGGGTGGGGAACACTGAAGCTTTCTTT
TRBD1	.	TRBV5-6	TRBJ1-3	CASSPGQHYPGNTIYF	TGTGCCAGCAGCCCGGGACAGCACTACCCTGGAAACACCATATATTTT
.	.	TRBV5-4	TRBJ2-3	CASSLRTTRTDTQYF	TGTGCCAGCAGCTTGAGGACTACCCGCACAGATACGCAGTATTTT
TRBD1	.	TRBV5-6	TRBJ2-2	CASDRDGSNTGELFF	TGTGCCAGCGACAGGGACGGATCGAACACCGGGGAGCTGTTTTTT
.	.	TRBV5-1	TRBJ2-1	CASSLTGGTSYNEQFF	TGCGCCAGCAGCCTCACCGGTGGGACATCCTACAATGAGCAGTTCTTC
.	.	TRBV27	TRBJ2-7	CASSFRWGDRQYF	TGTGCCAGCAGTTTTAGGTGGGGGGATCGGCAGTACTTC
.	.	TRBV7-9	TRBJ2-7	CASSLNPRVSYEQYF	TGTGCCAGCAGCCTAAACCCCAGGGTCAGTTACGAGCAGTACTTC
.	once	TRBV7-3	TRBJ2-7	CASSLTGGNEQYF	TGTGCCAGCAGCCTTACCGGAGGGAACGAGCAGTACTTC
.	.	TRBV27	TRBJ2-2	CASSFRRGELFF	TGTGCCAGCAGTTTCCGTCGTGGGGAGCTGTTTTTT
TRBD1	.	TRBV28	TRBJ1-2	CASSSGQGNYGYTF	TGTGCCAGCAGTTCGGGACAGGGTAACTATGGCTACACCTTC